The present entry profiles one TCR beta chain with its context. Antigen: not known. This entry comes from a study of T cell responses to AZD1222 COVID-19 vaccine. Findings and limits, study-wide: Regions 160-218 and 743-854 held dominance among vaccine-associated CD4 TCRs, which spanned spike.

The table came from immunoSEQ multiplex PCR; TCRdb's copy has only in-frame clones and leaves some out. The data show about 100,000 clones, approximately 90% seen once. The CDR3 loop spans 14 amino acids. V lost 8 bases, J lost 8 bases, and 21 bases lay in between. Looked up from germline, CDR1 is MNHEY and CDR2 is SMNVEV (reference sequence). This sequence was found in an adult who received the AZD1222 COVID-19 vaccine. Sequencing was performed on peripheral blood, taken 28 days after the second AZD1222 dose. The chain employs TRBV27 and TRBJ1-2; D may be TRBD1 (5 bases). CDR3: CASRSGLVEGGYTF. The CDR3 DNA sequence: TGTGCCAGCCGCTCGGGACTGGTCGAGGGGGGCTACACCTTC.